Listed below are T cell receptor beta chains from one sample, sequenced in a study of shared clonotypes between healthy human individuals. Sequencing used immunoSEQ multiplex PCR; TCRdb keeps in-frame clones, though not all of them. Of 600,000 to 750,000 clones listed, about 78% are singletons. Sequences were obtained from memory CD4+ T cells sorted from blood. The receptors derive from a woman under 40 in good health. Each CDR3 is given with its conserved first and last residue. A D gene is named only where the DNA matches it firmly. Rows may omit the clone size; those that give it use once, few, many or a size class.

D | J | size | V | DNA | CDR3
- | TRBJ1-1 | - | TRBV11-2 | TGTGCCAGCAGCTTAGACTTTGCTGGCACTGAAGCTTTCTTT | CASSLDFAGTEAFF
- | TRBJ1-2 | - | TRBV10-1 | TGCGCCAGCAGTGAGAGGTGGGACTATGGCTACACCTTC | CASSERWDYGYTF
TRBD1 | TRBJ2-6 | - | TRBV2 | TGTGCCAGCAGTGCTAGGACAGGGGGCTTTGGGGCCAACGTCCTGACTTTC | CASSARTGGFGANVLTF
TRBD1 | TRBJ2-1 | - | TRBV29-1 | TGCAGCGTTGAGTCAGGGGGTACGATCGTGGGGCAGTTCTTC | CSVESGGTIVGQFF
- | TRBJ2-7 | - | TRBV14 | TGTGCCAGCAGCCAGTGGTGGACCTCCTACGAGCAGTACTTC | CASSQWWTSYEQYF
TRBD1 | TRBJ2-6 | - | TRBV7-3 | TGTGCCAGCAGCAAAGGGACAGGGGGCCCTGGGGCCAACGTCCTGACTTTC | CASSKGTGGPGANVLTF
TRBD2 | TRBJ2-1 | - | TRBV10-3 | TGTGCCATCAGCAGCGGGGAGGAAAATGAGCAGTTCTTC | CAISSGEENEQFF
TRBD1 | TRBJ2-5 | once | TRBV10-2 | TGCGCCAGCAGGGACAGGGGTGGCAATTTAGAGACCCAGTACTTC | CASRDRGGNLETQYF
- | TRBJ1-4 | - | TRBV4-1 | TGCGCCAGCAGCCAGGCAAGCAGGGAAAGGGGGTTAACTAATGAAAAACTGTTTTTT | CASSQASRERGLTNEKLFF
- | TRBJ1-4 | - | TRBV5-6 | TGTGCCAGCAGTTTGAGGCAGGGGAGTGAAAAACTGTTTTTT | CASSLRQGSEKLFF
- | TRBJ2-7 | - | TRBV28 | TGTGCCAGCAGTTTACAAGGGGGGGCCAGCTACGAGCAGTACTTC | CASSLQGGASYEQYF